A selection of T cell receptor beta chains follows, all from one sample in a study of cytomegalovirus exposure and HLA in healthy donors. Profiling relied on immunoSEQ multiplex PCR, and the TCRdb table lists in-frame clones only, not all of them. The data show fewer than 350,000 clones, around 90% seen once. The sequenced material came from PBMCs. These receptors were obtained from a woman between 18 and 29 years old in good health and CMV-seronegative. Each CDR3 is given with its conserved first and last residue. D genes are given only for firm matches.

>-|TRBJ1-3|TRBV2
CASQEVSGNTIYF
TGTGCCAGCCAAGAGGTCTCTGGAAACACCATATATTTT
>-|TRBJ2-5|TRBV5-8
CASRYRDQETQYF
TGTGCCAGCAGGTACAGGGACCAAGAGACCCAGTACTTC
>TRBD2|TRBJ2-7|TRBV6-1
CASSEGGGFPYEQYF
TGTGCCAGCAGTGAAGGCGGGGGTTTCCCCTACGAGCAGTACTTC
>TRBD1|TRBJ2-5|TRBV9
CASSALGQGRETQYF
TGTGCCAGCAGCGCCCTGGGACAGGGGCGGGAGACCCAGTACTTC
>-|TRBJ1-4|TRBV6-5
CASSRTENEKLFF
TGTGCCAGCAGCCGTACGGAGAATGAAAAACTGTTTTTT
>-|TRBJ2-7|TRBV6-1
CASHAGTYEQYF
TGTGCCAGTCACGCGGGGACCTACGAGCAGTACTTC
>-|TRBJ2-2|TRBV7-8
CASSLQGSNTGELFF
TGTGCCAGCAGCTTACAGGGTTCGAACACCGGGGAGCTGTTTTTT
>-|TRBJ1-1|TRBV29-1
CSAGSSGKNTEAFF
TGCAGCGCTGGGTCTTCGGGGAAGAACACTGAAGCTTTCTTT
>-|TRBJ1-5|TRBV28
CASSPRTGQHSNQPQHF
TGTGCCAGCAGTCCCCGCACAGGACAGCATAGCAATCAGCCCCAGCATTTT
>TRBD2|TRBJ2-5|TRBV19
CASSINSGGPQETQYF
TGTGCCAGTAGTATAAATAGCGGGGGGCCCCAAGAGACCCAGTACTTC
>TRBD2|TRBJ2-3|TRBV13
CASSSETLLAGGITDTQYF
TGTGCCAGCAGCTCAGAAACCCTCTTGGCGGGGGGAATCACAGATACGCAGTATTTT
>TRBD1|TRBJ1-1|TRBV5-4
CASSLGTGRSNTEAFF
TGTGCCAGCAGCCTTGGGACAGGGAGGTCTAACACTGAAGCTTTCTTT
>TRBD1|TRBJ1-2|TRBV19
CASNKPTGNLDYGYTF
TGTGCCAGTAATAAACCGACAGGGAACCTTGACTATGGCTACACCTTC
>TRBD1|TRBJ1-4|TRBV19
CASSLTGSYEKLFF
TGTGCCAGTAGTCTGACAGGGTCCTACGAAAAACTGTTTTTT